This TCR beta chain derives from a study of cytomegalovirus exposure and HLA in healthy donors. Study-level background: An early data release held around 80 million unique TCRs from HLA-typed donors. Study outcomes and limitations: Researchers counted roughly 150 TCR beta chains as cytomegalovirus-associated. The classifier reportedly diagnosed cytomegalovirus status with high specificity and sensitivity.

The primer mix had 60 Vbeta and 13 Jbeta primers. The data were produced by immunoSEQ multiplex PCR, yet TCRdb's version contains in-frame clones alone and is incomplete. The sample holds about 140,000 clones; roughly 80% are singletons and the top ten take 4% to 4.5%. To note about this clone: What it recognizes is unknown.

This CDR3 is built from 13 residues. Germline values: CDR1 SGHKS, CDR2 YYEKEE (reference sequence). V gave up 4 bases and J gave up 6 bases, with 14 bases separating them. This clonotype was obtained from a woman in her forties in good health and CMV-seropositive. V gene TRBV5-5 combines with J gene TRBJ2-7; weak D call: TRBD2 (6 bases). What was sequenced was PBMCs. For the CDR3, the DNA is TGTGCCAGCAGCCCGACTAGTTCAGGCGAGCAGTACTTC. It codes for CASSPTSSGEQYF.